This T cell receptor (beta chain) was observed in a study of blood T cell repertoires in COVID-19. Germline lookup yields CDR1 SNHLY and CDR2 FYNNEI. The junction had 5 bases not matched to a gene; V was cut back by 8 bases and J by 3 bases. The CDR3 contains 14 residues. The data were produced by immunoSEQ multiplex PCR, yet TCRdb's version contains in-frame clones alone and is incomplete. The table has a few hundred thousand clones, about 88% seen once. Material: peripheral blood. This chain connects TRBV2 to TRBJ1-3, with TRBD1 matching 9 bases. This receptor was taken from a man between 18 and 35 years old with active or convalescent COVID-19. The CDR3 spells CASGGQGNGNTIYF. The CDR3 DNA reads as TGTGCCAGCGGGGGACAGGGTAATGGAAACACCATATATTTT.